A single T cell receptor beta chain is shown here with its context. TCRdb reprocessed the RT-PCR reads via MiXCR and lists one record per CDR3 protein. The table shows approximately 61,000 distinct CDR3 sequences, with 10% to 15% occurring only once. The sample comes from a study of patients and donors after allogeneic stem cell transplantation. The germline V and J ends were trimmed by 2 bases and 2 bases, with 10 bases remaining between them. The CDR3 spans 14 residues. Looked up from germline, CDR1 is MNHEY and CDR2 is SVGAGI. The material sequenced was blood, either unsorted or a sorted T cell fraction (not recorded which). The sequence derives from a human donor who was either an allogeneic HSCT recipient or a stem cell or donor lymphocyte infusion donor (not recorded which). It is not recorded whose cells these are; they may come from a transplant donor. This chain joins TRBV6-5 and TRBJ2-7; the D is unclear. CDR3 coding DNA: TGTGCCAGCAGTTACGTAAGAGCTACCTACGAGCAGTACTTC. It is translated as CASSYVRATYEQYF.